The 16 T cell receptor beta chains listed next were all sequenced from one sample in a study of blood T cell repertoires in COVID-19. Method: immunoSEQ multiplex PCR; TCRdb's copy keeps in-frame clones and lacks some. The sample yields more than 150,000 clones, more than 75% seen once. Sequencing was performed on PBMCs or T cells enriched from blood (not recorded which). These receptors originate from a woman aged 50 to 65 who had recovered from COVID-19.

In nucleotides, the CDR3 is TGCAGCGTCGTGGACAGAAGCTCCTACAATGAGCAGTTCTTC. This sequence encodes CSVVDRSSYNEQFF. The V call is TRBV29-1, the J call TRBJ2-1; tentatively, D is TRBD1 (6 bases). This CDR3 has 14 amino acids. The V gene lost 6 bases and the J gene lost 0 bases, with 12 bases spanning the gap. The germline gives CDR1 SQVTM, CDR2 ANQGSEA.

This clone occurred a few times. This chain uses TRBV3-1 (or the pseudogene TRBV3-2) with TRBJ2-7; D may be TRBD1 (6 bases). Germline V gene lookup returns CDR1 LGHDT and CDR2 YNNKEL (reference sequence). This CDR3 has 14 residues. Deletions cut 3 bases from V and 6 bases from J, with 15 bases between. Here the CDR3 DNA reads TGTGCCAGCAGCCACCTTTTGGACAGTAGCGAGCAGTACTTC. This gives the protein CASSHLLDSSEQYF.

The chain combines TRBV5-4 with TRBJ2-3; TRBD2 might be the D (5 bases). Germline loops: CDR1 SGHNT, CDR2 YYREEE (reference sequence). Trimming removed 0 bases at V and 0 bases at J, with 11 bases between. This CDR3 spans 16 amino acids. The CDR3 region has the DNA TGTGCCAGCAGCTTGGGCGGGTACCTCAGCACAGATACGCAGTATTTT. It encodes CASSLGGYLSTDTQYF.

To note about this clone: The junction does not match germline at one end; this may be a read error. V gene TRBV7-8 combines with J gene TRBJ2-7; D perhaps matches TRBD1 (6 bases). Germline V CDR1 and CDR2: SGHVS, FQNEAQ. The CDR3 extends over 12 amino acids. CDR3 sequence reads: CPTKSGEGEQYF. The CDR3 DNA reads as TGCCCAACCAAATCAGGGGAAGGCGAGCAGTACTTC.

The genes are TRBV10-2 and TRBJ1-6, with D hard to call. From germline, CDR1 is WSHSY and CDR2 SAAADI. Trimming removed 8 bases from V and 5 bases from J, with 19 bases in between. The CDR3 loop spans 16 amino acids. CDR3 sequence: CASANSGRRDNSPLHF. CDR3 DNA sequence: TGCGCCAGCGCGAACAGCGGCAGGCGAGATAATTCACCCCTCCACTTT.

The J gene is TRBJ2-1, the V gene TRBV29-1, with a possible D match to TRBD1 (5 bases). V lost 7 bases and J lost 0, with 16 bases in between. The CDR3 has 15 amino acids. Germline assignment: CDR1 SQVTM and CDR2 ANQGSEA. CDR3 residues: CSAPRTGYSYNEQFF. The CDR3 DNA sequence: TGCAGCGCTCCACGAACAGGATACTCCTACAATGAGCAGTTCTTC.

The chain couples TRBV6-2 or TRBV6-3 to TRBJ1-1, with 7 bases fitting TRBD1. Germline lookup yields CDR1 MNHEY and CDR2 SVGEGT. The ends lost 3 bases at V and 0 bases at J; junction bases unmatched: 1. This CDR3 is built from 14 residues. The CDR3 DNA follows: TGTGCCAGCAGTTATGACAGGGTGAACACTGAAGCTTTCTTT. It is translated as CASSYDRVNTEAFF.

The gene calls are TRBV7-9 and TRBJ1-6, with 9 bases identical to TRBD1. Unmatched junction bases numbered 5, after V lost 1 base and J lost 10 bases. There are 15 residues in the CDR3. CDR1 and CDR2 from the germline V gene are SEHNR and FQNEAQ (reference sequence). CDR3 sequence reads: CASSLGDRVGSPLHF. The CDR3 bases are TGTGCCAGCAGCTTAGGGGACAGGGTCGGCTCACCCCTCCACTTT.

The rearrangement joins TRBV12-5 to TRBJ2-2, with D maybe TRBD2 (6 bases). Trimming removed 4 bases at V and 3 bases at J, with 24 bases between. This CDR3 is built from 19 residues. Germline values: CDR1 LGHNT, CDR2 FRNRAP. The DNA for the CDR3 is TGTGCTAGTGGTTCGCATATGAGAGGGGAGGTAGGTGACACCGGGGAGCTGTTTTTT. Its protein product is CASGSHMRGEVGDTGELFF.

The V call is TRBV9, the J call TRBJ2-2, with 11 bases fitting TRBD2. CDR1 is SGDLS and CDR2 is YYNGEE in the germline V gene. The CDR3 is made up of 16 amino acids. V lost 4 bases, J lost 3 bases, and 5 bases stayed unmatched. In nucleotides, the CDR3 is TGTGCCAGCAGCACCTTAGCGGGAGGGGACACCGGGGAGCTGTTTTTT. It translates to CASSTLAGGDTGELFF.

The CDR3 is CASSPRGTENTGELFF. The DNA for the CDR3 is TGTGCCAGCTCACCGCGCGGGACAGAGAACACCGGGGAGCTGTTTTTT. The chain has TRBV18 and TRBJ2-2; the D gene is possibly TRBD1 (7 bases). The CDR3 is 16 amino acids. The germline gives CDR1 KGHSH, CDR2 LQKENI. V was shortened by 3 bases and J by 1 base, with 12 bases between the two germline ends.

This clone was found a few times. The J gene is TRBJ2-7, the V gene TRBV18, with D perhaps TRBD2 (7 bases). The germline gives CDR1 KGHSH, CDR2 LQKENI. Trimming cost V 2 bases and J 0 bases, with 8 bases left between them. This CDR3 has 14 residues. The CDR3 DNA reads as TGTGCCAGCTCACCAGGGGGGGCCTCCTACGAGCAGTACTTC. It specifies CASSPGGASYEQYF.

Note on this clone: Germline is not matched at one junction end, which may reflect a read error. The CDR3 loop reads CASSEYPFF. DNA of the CDR3: TGTGCCAGCAGTGAATACCCCTTCTTT. This rearrangement joins TRBV25-1 to TRBJ1-3; D is ambiguous. The CDR3 contains 9 residues. The germline gives CDR1 MGHDK, CDR2 SYGVNS.

This clone was observed once. The J gene is TRBJ2-4, the V gene TRBV3-1 (or the pseudogene TRBV3-2), with a tentative D call TRBD2 (7 bases). Germline values: CDR1 LGHDT, CDR2 YNNKEL (reference sequence). V was pared by 2 bases and J by 16 bases, with 15 bases between. The CDR3 contains 12 residues. DNA for the CDR3: TGTGCCAGCAGCCAACATGGGAGGGGGGTATACTTC. Amino acids: CASSQHGRGVYF.

The chain combines TRBV5-1 with TRBJ2-1, with 7 bases lining up with TRBD2. J gave up 7 bases and V 0 bases, and 10 bases lay outside the gene matches. The CDR3 has 16 residues. The germline gives CDR1 SGHRS, CDR2 YFSETQ. CDR3 protein: CASSLAPAEGGNEQFF. The DNA of the CDR3 is TGCGCCAGCAGCTTGGCCCCAGCGGAGGGAGGGAATGAGCAGTTCTTC.

This chain uses TRBV18 with TRBJ2-7; 12 positions match TRBD2. The germline gives CDR1 KGHSH, CDR2 LQKENI. The length of the CDR3 is 19 residues. Trimming at V came to 5 bases and at J to 0 bases, leaving 14 bases not matched to a gene. The CDR3 here is CASSTMTSGRQLSSYEQYF. CDR3 coding DNA: TGTGCCAGCTCAACCATGACTAGCGGGAGACAATTGAGCTCCTACGAGCAGTACTTC.